This T cell receptor (beta chain) is from a study of regulatory T cells in long-lasting Graves disease. Study as a whole: Persistence in Graves' disease required over 5 years of antithyroid drugs plus positive TSH receptor antibodies. Regarding the study as a whole: Study was limited to peripheral blood, excluding thyroid tissue.

Time point given: persistent/refractory GD, antithyroid drugs over 5 years with positive TRAb. Following extraction of RNA from PBMCs, that RNA was used to make the TCR library. The authors diagnosed Graves' disease using American Thyroid Association guidelines. Arm-PCR of CDR3 regions and iRepertoire HTBI primers were the basis on which TCR beta libraries were built. In the study's own analysis: Samples revealed approximately 60 TRBV and 14 TRBJ segments. Via MiXCR, TCRdb re-called the multiplex PCR reads, giving one row per CDR3 protein. These V and J calls originate from TCRdb's pipeline instead of the authors' own analysis. The profile shows some 430,000 distinct CDR3 sequences, 20% to 25% of them singletons. This clonotype was seen many times. Its antigen is unidentified. V was pared by 2 bases and J by 1 base, with 14 bases between. The CDR3 length is 17 residues.

V is TRBV12-3 or TRBV12-4 and J is TRBJ2-2; D unresolved. This material consisted of peripheral blood mononuclear cells (PBMCs), taken when the disease was refractory, from a patient treated with antithyroid drugs. The sequence derives from a female donor with Graves disease. CDR3 sequence reads: CASSLWTGALNTGELFF. The CDR3 DNA is TGTGCCAGCAGTTTATGGACCGGTGCCTTGAACACCGGGGAGCTGTTTTTT.